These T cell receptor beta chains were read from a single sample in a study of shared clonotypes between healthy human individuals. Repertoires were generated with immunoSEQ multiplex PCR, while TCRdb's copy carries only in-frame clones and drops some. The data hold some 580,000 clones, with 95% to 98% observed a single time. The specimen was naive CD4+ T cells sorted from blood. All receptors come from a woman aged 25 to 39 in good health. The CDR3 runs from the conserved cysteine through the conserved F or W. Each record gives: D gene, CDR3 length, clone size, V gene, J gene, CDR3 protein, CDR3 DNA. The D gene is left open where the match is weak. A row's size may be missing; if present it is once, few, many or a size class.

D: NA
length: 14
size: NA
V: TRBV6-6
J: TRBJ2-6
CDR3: CASSSLSGANVLTF
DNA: TGTGCCAGCAGTTCACTCTCTGGGGCCAACGTCCTGACTTTC

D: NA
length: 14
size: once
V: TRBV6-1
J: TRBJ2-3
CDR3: CASSEGEGTDTQYF
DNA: TGTGCCAGCAGCGAGGGGGAGGGCACAGATACGCAGTATTTT

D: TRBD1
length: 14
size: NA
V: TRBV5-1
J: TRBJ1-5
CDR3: CASSPTGFNQPQHF
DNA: TGCGCCAGCAGCCCGACAGGGTTCAATCAGCCCCAGCATTTT

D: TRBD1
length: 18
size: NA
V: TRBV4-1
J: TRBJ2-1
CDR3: CASSQGQGSHSSYNEQFF
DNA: TGCGCCAGCAGCCAGGGACAGGGGTCCCATAGCTCCTACAATGAGCAGTTCTTC

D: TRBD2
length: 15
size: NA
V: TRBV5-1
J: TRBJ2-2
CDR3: CASSLGLAGTGELFF
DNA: TGCGCCAGCAGCTTAGGACTAGCGGGAACCGGGGAGCTGTTTTTT

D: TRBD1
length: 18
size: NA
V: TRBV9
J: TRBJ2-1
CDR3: CASSVATLGRGHNNEQFF
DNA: TGTGCCAGCAGCGTAGCTACGTTGGGCAGGGGGCACAACAATGAGCAGTTCTTC

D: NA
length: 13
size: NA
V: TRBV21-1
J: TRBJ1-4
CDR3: CASSGTGFEKLFF
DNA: TGTGCCAGCAGCGGGACAGGCTTTGAAAAACTGTTTTTT

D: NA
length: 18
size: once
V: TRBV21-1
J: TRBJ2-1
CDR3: CASTSRLAQQSSYNEQFF
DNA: TGTGCCAGCACTTCCCGGCTAGCGCAGCAGAGCTCCTACAATGAGCAGTTCTTC

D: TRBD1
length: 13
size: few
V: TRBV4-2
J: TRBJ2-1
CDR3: CASSPGGLNEQFF
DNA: TGTGCCAGCAGCCCAGGGGGCCTTAATGAGCAGTTCTTC

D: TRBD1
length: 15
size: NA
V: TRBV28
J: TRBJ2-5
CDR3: CASSSYGQGAGEQYF
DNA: TGTGCCAGCAGTTCATACGGACAGGGGGCCGGGGAGCAGTACTTC

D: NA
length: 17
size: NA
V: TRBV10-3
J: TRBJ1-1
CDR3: CAISESYFTRSNTEAFF
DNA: TGTGCCATCAGTGAGTCGTATTTTACACGTTCCAACACTGAAGCTTTCTTT

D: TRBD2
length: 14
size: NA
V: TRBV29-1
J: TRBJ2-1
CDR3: CSVASGKSYNEQFF
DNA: TGCAGCGTCGCTAGCGGGAAATCCTACAATGAGCAGTTCTTC

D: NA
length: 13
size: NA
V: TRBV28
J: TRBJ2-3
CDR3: CASSLGRTDTQYF
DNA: TGTGCCAGCAGTTTAGGGCGCACAGATACGCAGTATTTT

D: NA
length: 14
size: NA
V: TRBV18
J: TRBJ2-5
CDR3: CASSPPGEQETQYF
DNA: TGTGCCAGCTCACCGCCGGGTGAGCAAGAGACCCAGTACTTC

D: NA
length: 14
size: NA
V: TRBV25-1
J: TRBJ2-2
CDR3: CASSTWGEHGELFF
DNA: TGTGCCAGCAGCACATGGGGGGAACACGGGGAGCTGTTTTTT

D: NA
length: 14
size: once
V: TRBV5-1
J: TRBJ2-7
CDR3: CASSSPGPPYEQYF
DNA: TGCGCCAGCAGCTCTCCGGGACCTCCCTACGAGCAGTACTTC

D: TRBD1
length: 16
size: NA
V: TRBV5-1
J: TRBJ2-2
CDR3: CASSPWTGVNTGELFF
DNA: TGCGCCAGCAGCCCGTGGACAGGGGTGAACACCGGGGAGCTGTTTTTT

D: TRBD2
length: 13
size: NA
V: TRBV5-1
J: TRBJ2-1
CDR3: CASSLEIAGVQFF
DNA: TGCGCCAGCAGCTTGGAGATAGCGGGAGTGCAGTTCTTC

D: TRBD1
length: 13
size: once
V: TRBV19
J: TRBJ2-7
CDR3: CASSDTTGNEQYF
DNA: TGTGCCAGTAGTGACACGACAGGGAACGAGCAGTACTTC

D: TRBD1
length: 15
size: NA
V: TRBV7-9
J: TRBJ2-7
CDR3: CASSLSGTGTYEQYF
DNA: TGTGCCAGCAGCTTATCCGGGACAGGAACCTACGAGCAGTACTTC

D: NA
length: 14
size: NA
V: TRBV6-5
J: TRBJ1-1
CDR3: CASSYGVPGREAFF
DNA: TGTGCCAGCAGTTACGGAGTTCCGGGCAGGGAAGCTTTCTTT

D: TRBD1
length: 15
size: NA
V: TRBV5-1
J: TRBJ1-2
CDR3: CASSLVTGSNYGYTF
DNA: TGCGCCAGCAGCCTAGTGACAGGGTCTAACTATGGCTACACCTTC

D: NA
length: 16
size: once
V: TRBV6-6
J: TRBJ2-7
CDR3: CASSYSKVTGQSEQYF
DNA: TGTGCCAGCAGTTACTCGAAGGTGACTGGGCAATCCGAGCAGTACTTC

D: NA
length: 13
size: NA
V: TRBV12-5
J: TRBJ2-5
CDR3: CASGAEPGGTQYF
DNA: TGTGCTAGTGGTGCGGAACCGGGTGGGACCCAGTACTTC

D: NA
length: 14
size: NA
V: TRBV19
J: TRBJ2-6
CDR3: CASSRGAGANVLTF
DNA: TGTGCCAGTAGCCGGGGCGCTGGGGCCAACGTCCTGACTTTC

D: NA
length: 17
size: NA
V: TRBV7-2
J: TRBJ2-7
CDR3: CASSARDSGTSAYEQYF
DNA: TGTGCCAGCAGCGCTAGGGATTCCGGGACCTCTGCCTACGAGCAGTACTTC

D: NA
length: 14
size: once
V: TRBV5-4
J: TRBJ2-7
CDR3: CASSAFLESYEQYF
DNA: TGTGCCAGCAGCGCCTTTTTAGAGTCGTACGAGCAGTACTTC

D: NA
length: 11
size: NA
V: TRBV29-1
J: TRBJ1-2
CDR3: CSVALGSGYTF
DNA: TGCAGCGTGGCCCTGGGATCTGGCTACACCTTC

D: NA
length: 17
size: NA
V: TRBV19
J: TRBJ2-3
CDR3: CASSIRFGGSTTDTQYF
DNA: TGTGCCAGTAGTATAAGATTTGGCGGTTCTACCACAGATACGCAGTATTTT